These 8 T cell receptor beta chains originate from one sample sequenced in a study of CD8+CD57+ T cells in acquired aplastic anemia (dated by TCRdb to 2016 to 2019). Patients chosen for sequencing had shown expansion of CD8+CD57+ cells by flow cytometry. This sample was sequenced with an Illumina HiSeq 2000. Genomic DNA served as template for TCR beta VDJ combination and CDR3 sequence profiling. TCRdb reworked the public reads: Q25 trimming with fastp, MiXCR clone assembly, productive beta chains retained. CDR3 protein duplicates are merged, each entry listing the most common genes and DNA. The sample includes 200,000 or so distinct CDR3 sequences, with over 55% observed a single time. The top ten hold about 60% of the sample. Sequencing was done on a sample of sorted CD4+, CD8+, or CD8+CD57+ T cells (not recorded which) from PBMCs. The receptors derive from a human donor with aplastic anemia.

The chain employs TRBV15 and TRBJ1-5; 7 bases map to TRBD1. V gave up 1 base and J gave up 6 bases; unmatched junction bases: 6. The CDR3 runs to 15 residues. Per germline, CDR1 LNHNV and CDR2 YYDKDF (reference sequence). As DNA, the CDR3 is TGTGCCACCAGCAGAGCTTCAGGGGGTGGTCAGCCCCAGCATTTT. Encoded protein: CATSRASGGGQPQHF.

The V and J genes are TRBV7-6 and TRBJ2-3; TRBD1 is a possible D gene (5 bases). V dropped 2 bases and J dropped 2 bases, with 14 bases sitting between them. The CDR3 runs 16 residues. Germline CDR1 reads SGHVS; CDR2 reads FNYEAQ. The CDR3 here is CASSLSGRVATDTQYF. In DNA form, the CDR3 reads TGTGCCAGCAGCTTATCAGGCAGGGTGGCCACAGATACGCAGTATTTT. Filled out from reference TRBV7-6 and TRBJ2-3, the complete variable domain reads GAGVSQSPRYKVTKRGQDVALRCDPISGHVSLYWYRQALGQGPEFLTYFNYEAQQDKSGLPNDRFSAERPEGSISTLTIQRTEQRDSAMYRCASSLSGRVATDTQYFGPGTRLTVL.

The J gene is TRBJ2-3, the V gene TRBV24-1, with D maybe TRBD1 (5 bases). This CDR3 contains 14 residues. Trimming removed 4 bases at V and 4 bases at J, with 11 bases between. CDR1 is KGHDR, CDR2 SFDVKD, per germline. The CDR3 loop is CATSDARAADTQYF. CDR3 in DNA: TGTGCCACCAGTGACGCCAGGGCCGCAGATACGCAGTATTTT.

This clonotype was found many times. The gene calls are TRBV6-1 and TRBJ2-7, with 7 bases lining up with TRBD1. Germline CDR1 and CDR2: MNHNS and SASEGT. Germline trimming cut 0 bases from V and 3 bases from J; bases unmatched to any gene: 5. The CDR3 sequence is 15 residues long. The DNA for the CDR3 is TGTGCCAGCAGTGAAGCTGGGGACAGCAACTACGAGCAGTACTTC. This codes for CASSEAGDSNYEQYF.

The table lists this clonotype with a few counts. The V and J genes are TRBV29-1 and TRBJ2-7; perhaps TRBD2 as D (7 bases). The CDR3 contains 14 residues. The V end lost 2 bases, the J end lost 7 bases, and 18 bases lay between the germline ends. CDR1 is SQVTM and CDR2 is ANQGSEA in the germline V gene. CDR3 nucleotide sequence: TGCAGCGTTGAACGGGGGGCTGGCACTGGAGAGCAGTACTTC. It yields the protein CSVERGAGTGEQYF.

The chain has TRBV7-8 and TRBJ2-5; 8 positions match TRBD1. Looked up from germline, CDR1 is SGHVS and CDR2 is FQNEAQ. CDR3 length: 16 residues. Trimming removed 3 bases from V and 2 bases from J; junction bases left unmatched: 8. The CDR3 protein is CASSLLGQGLQETQYF. CDR3 sequence (DNA): TGTGCCAGCAGCTTGCTCGGACAGGGCTTACAAGAGACCCAGTACTTC.

This chain joins TRBV4-1 and TRBJ2-2, with 8 nucleotides matching TRBD2. With 5 bases clipped from V and 4 bases from J, the junction kept 9 bases outside the gene matches. Germline CDR1 is MGHRA and CDR2 is YSYEKL. The CDR3 is made up of 16 amino acids. In DNA, the CDR3 is TGCGCCAGCAGCTTGAAGGCGGGGGGTTTCACCGGGGAGCTGTTTTTT. Translation gives CASSLKAGGFTGELFF.

With respect to this clonotype: A clone one base away is much larger, so this may be a read error. This rearrangement joins TRBV11-2 to TRBJ2-2; a possible D gene is TRBD1 (5 bases). CDR3 length: 17 amino acids. The V gene lost 1 base and the J gene lost 9 bases, with 21 bases spanning the gap. Germline CDR1 SGHAT, CDR2 FQNNGV. The CDR3 loop is CASSLVPGGHWTRELFF. CDR3 DNA: TGTGCCAGCAGCTTAGTTCCCGGCGGACACTGGACCAGGGAGCTGTTTTTT.